This passage covers 25 T cell receptor beta chains from one sample sequenced in a study of blood T cell repertoires in COVID-19. The repertoire was sequenced with immunoSEQ multiplex PCR; TCRdb's copy has only in-frame clones and lacks some. The profile covers about 220,000 clones, with about four fifths appearing a single time and roughly 3.5% taken by the ten largest. Sequencing was done on a sample of PBMCs or T cells enriched from blood (not recorded which). The receptors stem from a woman in her sixties or seventies who had recovered from COVID-19.

The rearrangement joins TRBV28 to TRBJ1-2; tentative D call: TRBD1 (6 bases). The germline CDR1 and CDR2 sequences are MDHEN and SYDVKM. The CDR3 loop spans 15 amino acids. The V end was cut by 5 bases, the J end by 3 bases, with 16 bases between. DNA for the CDR3: TGTGCCAGCAGTACTACAGGGATCGGGCACTATGGCTACACCTTC. Its translation is CASSTTGIGHYGYTF.

The chain couples TRBV6-1 to TRBJ1-2; D remains ambiguous. Trimming cost V 0 bases and J 8 bases, with 7 bases left between them. Germline CDR1 MNHNS, CDR2 SASEGT. The CDR3 covers 12 residues. The CDR3 nucleotides are TGTGCCAGCAGTGAAGCTGGCTGGGGCTACACCTTC. This codes for CASSEAGWGYTF.

This clone has just one count. One end of the junction is discordant with germline, which a read error may explain. V is TRBV7-9 and J is TRBJ1-4; the D gene is possibly TRBD1 (6 bases). Germline V CDR1 and CDR2: SEHNR, FQNEAQ (reference sequence). The CDR3 is 15 residues long. The chain's CDR3 is CANSPTGQIGEKLFF. The CDR3 DNA reads TGTGCCAACAGCCCTACTGGACAGATCGGTGAAAAACTGTTTTTT. Filled out from reference TRBV7-9 and TRBJ1-4, the complete variable domain reads DTGVSQNPRHKITKRGQNVTFRCDPISEHNRLYWYRQTLGQGPEFLTYFQNEAQLEKSRLLSDRFSAERPKGSFSTLEIQRTEQGDSAMYLCANSPTGQIGEKLFFGSGTQLSVL.

The V call is TRBV6-5, the J call TRBJ1-3; 7 nucleotides agree with TRBD1. V lost 5 bases to trimming and J lost 2 bases; unmatched junction nucleotides: 6. Looked up from germline, CDR1 is MNHEY and CDR2 is SVGAGI. The CDR3 spans 15 residues. CDR3 nucleotides: TGTGCCAGCAGTACCGACAGGGAAGCTGGAAACACCATATATTTT. Translated: CASSTDREAGNTIYF.

This clone was recorded once. The V and J genes are TRBV2 and TRBJ2-7; 12 bases line up with TRBD1. This CDR3 contains 14 residues. CDR1 is SNHLY, CDR2 FYNNEI, per germline. Losses at the gene ends were 6 bases for V and 6 bases for J; bases not matched to a gene: 6. CDR3 nucleotides: TGTGCCAGCAGCTACGGGACAGGGGGCCTCGAGCAGTACTTC. It codes for CASSYGTGGLEQYF.

This clone showed up just a few times. The chain combines TRBV4-1 with TRBJ2-3; D gene uncertain. This CDR3 contains 11 residues. V shed 1 base and J shed 7 bases, with 3 bases lying between them. Per the germline V gene, CDR1 is MGHRA and CDR2 is YSYEKL. The CDR3 DNA reads as TGCGCCAGCAGCCAAGCAAATACGCAGTATTTT. Translating gives CASSQANTQYF.

The chain links TRBV7-9 to TRBJ2-3; 9 bases fit TRBD1. The CDR3 is made up of 13 amino acids. Germline V lookup: CDR1 SEHNR, CDR2 FQNEAQ (reference sequence). The junction had 1 base not matched to a gene; V was cut back by 5 bases and J by 4 bases. The CDR3 protein is CASSRQGADTQYF. In DNA form, the CDR3 reads TGTGCCAGCAGCCGACAGGGGGCAGATACGCAGTATTTT. The full variable domain, its missing parts supplied by reference TRBV7-9 and TRBJ2-3, is DTGVSQNPRHKITKRGQNVTFRCDPISEHNRLYWYRQTLGQGPEFLTYFQNEAQLEKSRLLSDRFSAERPKGSFSTLEIQRTEQGDSAMYLCASSRQGADTQYFGPGTRLTVL.

V and J are TRBV2 and TRBJ1-2; D is possibly TRBD1 (6 bases). The V end was cut by 9 bases, the J end by 5 bases, with 13 bases between. The CDR3 totals 12 residues. The germline V gene encodes CDR1 SNHLY and CDR2 FYNNEI. The CDR3 nucleotides read TGTGCCAGAGGGGACACCCTTTATGGCTACACCTTC. It translates to CARGDTLYGYTF.

V and J are TRBV2 and TRBJ1-4, with a weak D call TRBD1 (6 bases). This CDR3 is built from 14 residues. The ends were cut back, 5 bases at V and 4 bases at J, with 11 bases in the middle. From germline, CDR1 is SNHLY and CDR2 FYNNEI. This chain's CDR3 is CASSFQGYNEKLFF. Here the CDR3 DNA reads TGTGCCAGCAGTTTCCAGGGGTATAATGAAAAACTGTTTTTT.

V is TRBV5-1 and J is TRBJ2-1; a weak D match, TRBD1 (5 bases). Germline V gene sequence: CDR1 SGHRS, CDR2 YFSETQ. The V and J ends lost 6 bases and 8 bases respectively, with 15 bases between them. The CDR3 contains 13 residues. CDR3 coding DNA: TGCGCCAGCAACCTGGGCCCCAGGGATGAGCAGTTCTTC. This translates into CASNLGPRDEQFF.

The rearrangement uses TRBV5-4 and TRBJ1-1, with a weak D call TRBD1 (6 bases). Trimming took off 0 bases at V and 4 bases at J, with 10 bases between the two ends. CDR3 length: 14 residues. Germline V gene sequence: CDR1 SGHNT, CDR2 YYREEE (reference sequence). The CDR3 sequence is CASSLGGGITEAFF. DNA for the CDR3: TGTGCCAGCAGCTTGGGCGGGGGCATCACTGAAGCTTTCTTT.

The chain joins TRBV21-1 to TRBJ2-5; TRBD1, the table's D call, was not compared with the DNA. TRBV21-1 is flagged as a pseudogene. The CDR3 is 17 residues long. The CDR3 coding sequence is TGTGCCAGCAGCAAAGTGGGGCTGACAGGAGAAAAAGAGACCCAGTACTTC. Translation: CASSKVGLTGEKETQYF.

The V gene is TRBV6-5, the J gene TRBJ1-4, with D tentatively TRBD1 (5 bases). The V gene lost 10 bases and the J gene lost 5 bases, with 11 bases spanning the gap. The CDR3 loop spans 12 amino acids. CDR1 and CDR2 from the germline V gene are MNHEY and SVGAGI. CDR3 DNA sequence: TGTGCCACCCAGGGAATGAATGAAAAACTGTTTTTT. Translating it yields CATQGMNEKLFF.

This chain uses TRBV10-3 with TRBJ2-3; 10 bases are shared with TRBD1. J was trimmed by 2 bases and V by 4 bases; bases with no gene match: 6. Per germline, CDR1 ENHRY and CDR2 SYGVKD. This CDR3 region has 16 residues. The chain's CDR3 is CAISGLGQGLTDTQYF. CDR3 in DNA: TGTGCCATCAGTGGCTTGGGACAGGGGCTCACAGATACGCAGTATTTT.

The chain links TRBV5-1 to TRBJ1-1; perhaps TRBD1 as D (5 bases). The germline V and J ends were trimmed by 3 bases and 4 bases, with 16 bases remaining between them. Germline V gene sequence: CDR1 SGHRS, CDR2 YFSETQ. The length of the CDR3 is 15 residues. This CDR3 is CASSSTPGEVTEAFF. CDR3 DNA: TGCGCCAGCAGCTCTACCCCGGGGGAGGTCACTGAAGCTTTCTTT.

This chain joins TRBV6-5 and TRBJ2-1; the D is unclear. V dropped 9 bases and J dropped 0 bases, with 12 bases sitting between them. The germline V gene has CDR1 MNHEY and CDR2 SVGAGI. This CDR3 region has 14 residues. CDR3 nucleotide sequence: TGTGCCAGTCTTCTGGGCAGCTCCTACAATGAGCAGTTCTTC. Its translation is CASLLGSSYNEQFF.

The chain couples TRBV12-3 or TRBV12-4 to TRBJ1-3; unclear D gene. V gave up 4 bases and J gave up 3 bases, with 4 bases separating them. CDR3 length equals 12 residues. In DNA form, the CDR3 reads TGTGCCAGCAGTTCTAATGGAAACACCATATATTTT. Residues: CASSSNGNTIYF.

This chain joins TRBV10-1 and TRBJ2-7, with 7 positions matching TRBD2. Trimming cost V 8 bases and J 3 bases; bases outside gene matches: 19. The CDR3 length is 17 residues. The V gene's germline CDR1 is WNHNN and CDR2 SYGVQD (reference sequence). The CDR3 region has the DNA TGCGCCAGCGGGGGGGAGCTCGTGGCAGGTGGTTGCTACGAGCAGTACTTC. It specifies CASGGELVAGGCYEQYF.

The chain is built from TRBV11-2 and TRBJ2-6, with D maybe TRBD2 (5 bases). V lost 2 bases and J lost 0, with 11 bases in between. The germline V gene has CDR1 SGHAT and CDR2 FQNNGV. This CDR3 is built from 17 residues. In DNA, the CDR3 is TGTGCCAGCAGCTTATCGGCAGGACTCTCTGGGGCCAACGTCCTGACTTTC. It specifies CASSLSAGLSGANVLTF.

In its sample, this clone was seen once. The chain has TRBV19 and TRBJ1-2; 8 bases map to TRBD1. Germline-derived CDR1 and CDR2 are LNHDA and SQIVND (reference sequence). Losses at the gene ends were 4 bases for V and 4 bases for J; bases not matched to a gene: 8. This CDR3 has 15 residues. CDR3 in amino acids: CASSTSDREGYGYTF. DNA for the CDR3: TGTGCCAGTAGTACCTCGGACAGGGAGGGCTATGGCTACACCTTC.

The chain's CDR3 is CASSPRDSSYEQYF. CDR3 nucleotide sequence: TGTGCCAGCTCACCGAGGGACAGCTCCTACGAGCAGTACTTC. V usage is TRBV18 and J usage is TRBJ2-7; 7 bases map to TRBD1. The CDR3 runs 14 residues. Losses at the gene ends were 3 bases for V and 0 bases for J; bases not matched to a gene: 2. The germline CDR1 and CDR2 sequences are KGHSH and LQKENI.

The CDR3 DNA follows: TGCGCCAGCAGCTTCACTAGAACCTACGAGCAGTACTTC. Amino acid sequence: CASSFTRTYEQYF. The V and J genes are TRBV4-1 and TRBJ2-7; a possible D gene is TRBD2 (5 bases). The CDR3 consists of 13 residues. V dropped 5 bases and J dropped 2 bases, with 10 bases sitting between them. Germline CDR1 and CDR2: MGHRA and YSYEKL.

This clone was observed a single time. Without the conserved terminal phenylalanine or tryptophan, this CDR3 likely stems from a read error. The DNA is left out, because the CDR3 cannot be placed on it with certainty; the CDR3 is given as TCRdb lists it. This chain links TRBV7-8 with TRBJ2-7; the table's TRBD2 call for D was not verified on the DNA. The CDR3 length equals 10 residues, ends included. Looked up from germline, CDR1 is SGHVS and CDR2 is FQNEAQ. CDR3 sequence reads: CASTFAGRQT.

V usage is TRBV7-3 and J usage is TRBJ2-2, with TRBD1 as a possible D gene (6 bases). This CDR3 spans 15 amino acids. The germline V gene has CDR1 SGHTA and CDR2 FQGTGA. V gave up 5 bases and J gave up 4 bases, with 14 bases separating them. This chain's CDR3 is CASSSRQARTGELFF. The DNA for the CDR3 is TGTGCCAGCAGCAGCCGACAGGCGCGCACCGGGGAGCTGTTTTTT.

V usage is TRBV4-1 and J usage is TRBJ2-5; TRBD1 aligns across 8 bases. The germline V gene encodes CDR1 MGHRA and CDR2 YSYEKL. The CDR3 loop spans 15 amino acids. V trimming: 4 bases; J trimming: 5 bases; junction bases outside the gene matches: 9. The CDR3 reads CASSPRTGGQETQYF. The CDR3 DNA is TGCGCCAGCAGCCCCAGAACAGGGGGTCAGGAGACCCAGTACTTC.